Listed below are T cell receptor beta chains from one sample, sequenced in a study of blood T cells in healthy people across ages. TCRdb redid the calling of the 5' RACE reads with MiXCR, one entry per CDR3 protein. This sample carries 850,000 to 1,000,000 distinct CDR3 sequences, about 48% of them seen once, and the ten largest clones take under 15%. Sequenced: blood. Receptors were obtained from a man aged 25 to 45 in good health. Both conserved end residues are part of each CDR3. The D gene is left open where the match is weak. Size is stated for part of the rows, as once, few or many counts, or as a class when the clone is expanded.

v_gene	d_gene	j_gene	abundance	CDR3nt	CDR3aa
TRBV10-3	TRBD2	TRBJ2-5	-	TGTGCCATCAGTCAGCGGGGGGGTGCTGAGACCCAGTACTTC	CAISQRGGAETQYF
TRBV20-1	-	TRBJ2-1	-	TGCAGTGCTAGAGGGGGTGCGGCCCAGAGCTCCTACAATGAGCAGTTCTTC	CSARGGAAQSSYNEQFF
TRBV9	TRBD1	TRBJ2-1	few	TGTGCCAGCAGCGTACCCCGGACAGGGGGCAATGAGCAGTTCTTC	CASSVPRTGGNEQFF
TRBV20-1	-	TRBJ2-1	-	TGCAGTGCTAGAGATGTCGTCACCCGGGGGTTCACCTACAATGAGCAGTTCTTC	CSARDVVTRGFTYNEQFF
TRBV4-3	-	TRBJ2-1	-	TGCGCCAGCAGCCCGGAAGGGGCAGGGATATACAATGAGCAGTTCTTC	CASSPEGAGIYNEQFF
TRBV5-1	-	TRBJ1-1	-	TGCGCCAGCAGCGAGAAGGGCGGCGGGTTTGCTGAAGCTTTCTTT	CASSEKGGGFAEAFF
TRBV7-3	TRBD2	TRBJ2-3	-	TGTGCCAGCAGCTTAAGGGGTAGCGGGACATCAGATACGCAGTATTTT	CASSLRGSGTSDTQYF
TRBV5-6	-	TRBJ2-3	-	TGTGCCAGCAGCGCCGTGGGTAGACTTGTAACAGATACGCAGTATTTT	CASSAVGRLVTDTQYF
TRBV5-1	-	TRBJ2-6	-	TGCGCCAGCACCCAACATGGGGCCAACGTCCTGACTTTC	CASTQHGANVLTF
TRBV7-2	-	TRBJ2-7	-	TGTGCCAGCAGAGCCGGGGCGCAGACCTACGAGCAGTACTTC	CASRAGAQTYEQYF
TRBV5-1	TRBD1	TRBJ2-3	-	TGCGCCAGCAGCCCCCGGACAGGGCAAGATACGCAGTATTTT	CASSPRTGQDTQYF
TRBV5-1	-	TRBJ2-7	-	TGCGCCAGCAGCTTGGTGCGGGGCTCTAATGACGAGCAGTACTTC	CASSLVRGSNDEQYF
TRBV7-2	TRBD1	TRBJ2-5	-	TGTGCCAGCACCTCCAGTCGAGGGGGCGTAGAGACCCAGTACTTC	CASTSSRGGVETQYF
TRBV7-2	-	TRBJ2-7	few	TGTGCCAGCAGCTTAGCGAGGCACGAGCAGTACTTC	CASSLARHEQYF
TRBV27	-	TRBJ1-6	-	TGTGCCAGCAGTTTTGAGAATTCACCCCTCCACTTT	CASSFENSPLHF
TRBV27	-	TRBJ2-3	few	TGTGCCATCAAAGATCTGGGAGGCCCGAGAACCACAGATACGCAGTATTTT	CAIKDLGGPRTTDTQYF
TRBV4-3	-	TRBJ2-7	few	TGCGCCAGCAGCCGGTCAATGACAGTCTACGAGCAGTACTTC	CASSRSMTVYEQYF
TRBV4-2	TRBD1	TRBJ2-1	-	TGTGCCAGCAGCCACTCTCAGGGGGCCTCCTACAATGAGCAGTTCTTC	CASSHSQGASYNEQFF
TRBV6-1	TRBD2	TRBJ2-5	-	TGTGCCAGCAGTGATAGCCTAGCGGGAGCAGAGACCCAGTACTTC	CASSDSLAGAETQYF
TRBV5-4	TRBD1	TRBJ2-1	-	TGTGCCAGCAGCCAGGGGACAGACCAAGAGACCCAGTTCTTC	CASSQGTDQETQFF
TRBV28	-	TRBJ2-4	-	TGTGCCAGCAGTCCCCCAGGGGCGGGGACCAAAAACATTCAGTACTTC	CASSPPGAGTKNIQYF
TRBV6-1	-	TRBJ2-7	few	TGTGCCAGCAGTGATGGGGGGAGCTCCTACGAGCAGTACTTC	CASSDGGSSYEQYF
TRBV12-3/TRBV12-4	TRBD1	TRBJ1-2	-	TGTGCCAGCAGTCCGTCCCGACAGGGGATCTATGGCTACACCTTC	CASSPSRQGIYGYTF
TRBV5-5	TRBD1	TRBJ2-3	-	TGTGCCAGCACCCGGGTCGCCTACAGGGGGGATACGCAGTATTTT	CASTRVAYRGDTQYF
TRBV20-1	-	TRBJ2-1	once	TGCAGTGCTAGGCCCACCTCTTACTACAATGAGCAGTTCTTC	CSARPTSYYNEQFF
TRBV6-5	-	TRBJ2-3	-	TGTGCCAGCAGTTACTCGGCAGGGTGGGAGAGTTGGAATACGCAGTATTTT	CASSYSAGWESWNTQYF
TRBV28	-	TRBJ2-1	many	TGTGCCAGCATTGGGCGTGGGGGGCCTGACAATGAGCAGTTCTTC	CASIGRGGPDNEQFF
TRBV4-1	-	TRBJ1-6	-	TGCGCCAGCAGCCAAGATCCGGCAGCGAGTTATAATTCACCCCTCCACTTT	CASSQDPAASYNSPLHF
TRBV18	-	TRBJ2-3	-	TGTGCCAGCTTTTCCGGGCTCCGGGATACGCAGTATTTT	CASFSGLRDTQYF
TRBV6-2/TRBV6-3	-	TRBJ2-1	-	TGTGCCAGCAGTCTAGGTGGACGAGGAAGTGAGCAGTTCTTC	CASSLGGRGSEQFF
TRBV18	-	TRBJ1-1	few	TGTGCCAGCTCACCACGTGAGGGGACGACTGAAGCTTTCTTT	CASSPREGTTEAFF
TRBV29-1	-	TRBJ1-2	many	TGCAGCGTTTCCAGCTTGGGGAACTATGGCTACACCTTC	CSVSSLGNYGYTF
TRBV6-1	-	TRBJ2-6	-	TGTGCCAGCAGTGATGCAGGGTGGGGGGCCAACGTCCTGACTTTC	CASSDAGWGANVLTF
TRBV6-5	-	TRBJ2-1	-	TGTGCCAGCAGTTACAGACCGGGGTCCTCCTACAATGAGCAGTTCTTC	CASSYRPGSSYNEQFF
TRBV10-3	TRBD1	TRBJ2-7	-	TGTGCCATCATGGGTGGGAGACAGGGGGCCTACGAGCAGTACTTC	CAIMGGRQGAYEQYF
TRBV6-6	-	TRBJ1-5	-	TGTGCCAGCAGTTACGGAGGCGGACGCGAGCCCCAGCATTTT	CASSYGGGREPQHF
TRBV19	TRBD2	TRBJ2-1	-	TGTGCCAGTGCAACGGGACTAGCGGGGGACAATGAGCAGTTCTTC	CASATGLAGDNEQFF
TRBV5-1	TRBD1	TRBJ2-7	few	TGCGCCAGCAGCTCTGGACGGGGACAGGGGGGACTATACGAGCAGTACTTC	CASSSGRGQGGLYEQYF
TRBV27	TRBD2	TRBJ2-3	few	TGTGCCAGCAGTTTACGCCGGACTAGCCTTGGCACAGATACGCAGTATTTT	CASSLRRTSLGTDTQYF
TRBV4-1	TRBD2	TRBJ2-1	few	TGCGCCAGCAGCCACCGTAGCGGGGGGCCCTACAATGAGCAGTTCTTC	CASSHRSGGPYNEQFF
TRBV4-2	-	TRBJ2-7	-	TGTGCCAGCAGCCAAGTCCAGGACGCGGCCTGTTACGAGCAGTACTTC	CASSQVQDAACYEQYF
TRBV29-1	-	TRBJ2-5	-	TGCAGCGTTGATCAGGGTAGTGAAGAGACCCAGTACTTC	CSVDQGSEETQYF
TRBV7-2	-	TRBJ1-4	-	TGTGCCAGCAGCCGTGGGAAAGCGAAAAAACTGTTTTTT	CASSRGKAKKLFF
TRBV27	TRBD1	TRBJ1-1	-	TGTGCCAGCAGTTCACTACCGGGACAGGGGGTTACTGAAGCTTTCTTT	CASSSLPGQGVTEAFF
TRBV12-3/TRBV12-4	-	TRBJ2-7	few	TGTGCCAGCAGCCCCAGTGCGGGACCGGATGAGCAGTACTTC	CASSPSAGPDEQYF
TRBV5-1	TRBD1	TRBJ2-7	many	TGCGCCAGCAGCTTAGGGACAGGTGGCGACGAGCAGTACTTC	CASSLGTGGDEQYF
TRBV7-2	TRBD1	TRBJ2-5	few	TGTGCCAGCAGCGGGGACAGAACGGAGACCCAGTACTTC	CASSGDRTETQYF
TRBV27	TRBD1	TRBJ1-4	-	TGTGCCAACAGTTCAATGGGGACAGGAGGAGAAAAACTGTTTTTT	CANSSMGTGGEKLFF
TRBV27	-	TRBJ1-5	-	TGTGCCAGCAGTTTAATGCCACCGTATAGCAATCAGCCCCAGCATTTT	CASSLMPPYSNQPQHF
TRBV13	TRBD2	TRBJ2-5	-	TGTGCCAGCAGCCCGACTAGCGGGGTCCAAGAGACCCAGTACTTC	CASSPTSGVQETQYF